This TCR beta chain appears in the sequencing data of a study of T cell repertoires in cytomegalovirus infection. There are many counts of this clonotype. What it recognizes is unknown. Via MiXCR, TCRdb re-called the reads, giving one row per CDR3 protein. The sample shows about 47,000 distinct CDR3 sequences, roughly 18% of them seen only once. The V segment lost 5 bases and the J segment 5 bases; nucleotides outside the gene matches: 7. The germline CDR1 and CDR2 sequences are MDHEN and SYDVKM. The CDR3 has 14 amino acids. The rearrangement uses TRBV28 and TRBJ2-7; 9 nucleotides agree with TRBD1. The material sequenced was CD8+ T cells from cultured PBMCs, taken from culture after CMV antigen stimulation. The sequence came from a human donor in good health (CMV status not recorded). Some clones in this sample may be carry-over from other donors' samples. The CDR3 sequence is CASSILGTGNEQYF. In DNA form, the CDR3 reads TGTGCCAGCAGTATACTCGGGACAGGGAACGAGCAGTACTTC.